This TCR beta chain was documented in a study of cytomegalovirus exposure and HLA in healthy donors. The study, taken as a whole, reports: There were a few CMV-associated chains whose specificity for CMV antigens was confirmed in vitro. Subsequent analysis found a tendency for first-cohort TCR clusters to co-occur within the 120 or so validation repertoires. Among TCR beta chains, those listed as cytomegalovirus-associated numbered over 150.

The CDR3 runs to 11 residues. Germline V gene lookup returns CDR1 ENHRY and CDR2 SYGVKD. Trimming pared 4 bases from V and 10 bases from J, leaving 11 bases between. This clone was seen once. Its antigen is still unknown. Method: immunoSEQ multiplex PCR; TCRdb's copy keeps in-frame clones and lacks some. The sample lists roughly 270,000 clones, around 87% occurring once. These donors were members of the approximately 110-subject validation cohort, a group separate from the roughly 670-subject first cohort. The sequencing sample was made of PBMCs. This TCR was recovered from a woman between 18 and 29 years old in good health and CMV-seronegative. This chain connects TRBV10-3 to TRBJ2-7; tentative D call: TRBD1 (5 bases). The CDR3 region is CAISGADRQYF. The CDR3 region has the DNA TGTGCCATCAGTGGGGCAGACAGACAGTACTTC.